One sample yielded the 11 T cell receptor beta chains listed below, sequenced in a study of lymphopenia after photon versus proton radiotherapy. Assay used: immunoSEQ multiplex PCR; TCRdb lists only in-frame clones, some missing. The table shows about 40,000 clones, with approximately 83% occurring only once. This specimen consisted of peripheral blood, obtained from a patient treated with proton-based radiotherapy. These receptors came from a woman in her 70s with pancreatic cancer.

This rearrangement joins TRBV29-1 to TRBJ2-1; 8 nucleotides match TRBD2. V lost 7 bases and J lost 7; bases outside the gene matches: 3. The CDR3 extends over 11 amino acids. The germline CDR1 and CDR2 sequences are SQVTM and ANQGSEA. CDR3 nucleotides: TGCAGCGCCCGCGGGGGGAATGAGCAGTTCTTC. Translating gives CSARGGNEQFF.

The chain joins TRBV5-6 to TRBJ1-1; 7 bases agree with TRBD1. The CDR3 runs 15 residues. Germline assignment: CDR1 SGHDT and CDR2 YYEEEE. V shed 2 bases, J shed 3 bases, and the junction held 7 bases outside the gene matches. In nucleotides, the CDR3 is TGTGCCAGCAGCTTTAAGGGGGCAGGCGACACTGAAGCTTTCTTT. This translates into CASSFKGAGDTEAFF.

The genes are TRBV5-6 and TRBJ1-6, with a weak D call TRBD1 (6 bases). Germline CDR1 is SGHDT and CDR2 is YYEEEE. The V gene lost 4 bases and the J gene lost 9 bases, with 20 bases spanning the gap. There are 16 residues in the CDR3. CDR3 sequence reads: CASSPRVGGSVSPLHF. The CDR3 nucleotides are TGTGCCAGCAGCCCGCGGGTCGGGGGCTCGGTTTCACCCCTCCACTTT.

In this sample, this clone turned up once. This sequence joins TRBV7-2 and TRBJ1-1; no clear D gene. This CDR3 spans 14 amino acids. V was trimmed by 1 base and J by 5 bases, leaving 11 bases between them. Germline V gene data show CDR1 as SGHTA and CDR2 as FQGNSA. The CDR3 reads CASSLEGRRTEAFF. In DNA, the CDR3 is TGTGCCAGCAGCTTAGAGGGTAGGAGAACTGAAGCTTTCTTT.

This clone showed up just a few times. The genes are TRBV4-2 and TRBJ2-2; 9 nucleotides match TRBD2. CDR3 size: 17 residues. Germline V gene sequence: CDR1 LGHNA, CDR2 YNFKEQ. With 0 bases clipped from V and 4 bases from J, the junction kept 6 bases outside the gene matches. CDR3 sequence: CASSQDGIAGVTGELFF. CDR3 nucleotide sequence: TGTGCCAGCAGCCAAGATGGGATAGCGGGAGTCACCGGGGAGCTGTTTTTT.

In its sample, this clone was seen a few times. The CDR3 spells CASSIQGSYSNQPQHF. In DNA form, the CDR3 reads TGTGCCAGTAGTATACAGGGCAGTTATAGCAATCAGCCCCAGCATTTT. The chain employs TRBV19 and TRBJ1-5; TRBD1 is a possible D gene (5 bases). Germline V gene data show CDR1 as LNHDA and CDR2 as SQIVND (reference sequence). The CDR3 consists of 16 residues. The germline V and J ends were trimmed by 2 bases and 0 bases, with 11 bases remaining between them.

The chain combines TRBV5-1 with TRBJ2-5; 7 positions agree with TRBD2. This CDR3 contains 13 residues. In germline, CDR1 is SGHRS, CDR2 YFSETQ. Trimming at V came to 4 bases and at J to 5 bases, leaving 5 bases not matched to a gene. The CDR3, as DNA: TGCGCCAGCAGCGGTAGCGGGTGGGAGACCCAGTACTTC. Its translation is CASSGSGWETQYF.

This clone has only a few counts. The chain joins TRBV19 to TRBJ2-1; TRBD2 might be the D (6 bases). Deletions cut 5 bases from V and 2 bases from J, with 19 bases between. The CDR3 spans 17 residues. Germline CDR1 and CDR2: LNHDA and SQIVND (reference sequence). The DNA for the CDR3 is TGTGCCAGTAGTTTGATTAGCGGATCCAGTCCCTACAATGAGCAGTTCTTC. Its protein product is CASSLISGSSPYNEQFF.

The chain links TRBV9 to TRBJ2-2, with D tentatively TRBD2 (6 bases). V was trimmed by 0 bases and J by 7 bases, leaving 22 bases between them. The CDR3 has 18 amino acids. Germline CDR1 and CDR2: SGDLS and YYNGEE. The CDR3 loop is CASSVGFRRGRANGELFF. CDR3 coding DNA: TGTGCCAGCAGCGTAGGTTTTCGGAGGGGCAGGGCGAACGGGGAGCTGTTTTTT.

In this sample, this clone turned up once. The chain joins TRBV28 to TRBJ1-1, with D maybe TRBD1 (5 bases). This CDR3 contains 14 residues. Germline V gene sequence: CDR1 MDHEN, CDR2 SYDVKM. V lost 6 bases and J 4 bases, leaving 15 bases between the germline ends. The DNA for the CDR3 is TGTGCCAGCAGAGAACTGCAGGGTCTCACTGAAGCTTTCTTT. Encoded protein: CASRELQGLTEAFF.

The chain uses TRBV19 and TRBJ1-1; D perhaps matches TRBD1 (6 bases). The CDR3 is 16 residues long. V shed 8 bases and J shed 3 bases, with 22 bases lying between them. Germline-derived CDR1 and CDR2 are LNHDA and SQIVND (reference sequence). DNA for the CDR3: TGTGCCAGTCTTAGGCAGGGGAGGGTTGTTGACACTGAAGCTTTCTTT. Translation: CASLRQGRVVDTEAFF.